The sample holds a few counts of the clone carrying this TCR beta chain. Its antigen is still unknown. The data stem from a study of T-cell memory formation after mild COVID-19. Study as a whole: TCR clusters were mostly confined to one donor each.

Study-level results: Second-wave clones reaching peak frequency on day 37 lacked confirmed SARS-CoV-2 specificity. Clones shrinking between day 15 and 85 showed a balanced CD4/CD8 split, and those that grew later tilted toward CD4+.

Constant-segment primers served in 5'RACE that generated TCR alpha and TCR beta cDNA libraries bearing sample barcodes and UMIs. TCRdb redid the calling of the 5' RACE reads with MiXCR, one entry per CDR3 protein. The sample holds approximately 230,000 distinct CDR3 sequences, over 15% seen once. Germline-derived CDR1 and CDR2 are DFQATT and SNEGSKA (reference sequence). The CDR3 loop spans 10 amino acids. V was cut by 6 bases and J by 5 bases, with 7 bases left in between. The sequencing sample was made of PBMCs or a T cell subset sorted from them (not recorded which). The TCR was taken from a man aged 18 to 30 who had mild COVID-19 (a few samples of this study predate the infection). Cell type and time point are not known. V and J are TRBV20-1 and TRBJ2-5; D is ambiguous. The CDR3 DNA sequence: TGCAGTGCAAATGGGGAGACCCAGTACTTC. The encoded protein is CSANGETQYF.